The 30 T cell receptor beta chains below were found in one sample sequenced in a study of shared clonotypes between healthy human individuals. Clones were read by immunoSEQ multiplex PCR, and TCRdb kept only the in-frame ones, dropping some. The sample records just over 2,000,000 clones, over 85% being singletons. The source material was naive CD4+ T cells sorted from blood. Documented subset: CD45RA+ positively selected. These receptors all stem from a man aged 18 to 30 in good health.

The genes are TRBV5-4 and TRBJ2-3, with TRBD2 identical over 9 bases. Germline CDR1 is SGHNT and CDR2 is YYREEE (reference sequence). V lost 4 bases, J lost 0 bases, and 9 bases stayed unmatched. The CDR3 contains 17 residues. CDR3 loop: CASSRFKAGGSTDTQYF. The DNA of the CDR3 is TGTGCCAGCAGCCGATTCAAAGCGGGGGGAAGCACAGATACGCAGTATTTT.

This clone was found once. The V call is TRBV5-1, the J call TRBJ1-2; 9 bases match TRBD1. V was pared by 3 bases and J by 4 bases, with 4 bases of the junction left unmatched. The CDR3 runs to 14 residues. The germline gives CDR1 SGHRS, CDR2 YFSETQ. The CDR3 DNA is TGCGCCAGCAGCTCCACAGGGGGCAGCTATGGCTACACCTTC. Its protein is CASSSTGGSYGYTF.

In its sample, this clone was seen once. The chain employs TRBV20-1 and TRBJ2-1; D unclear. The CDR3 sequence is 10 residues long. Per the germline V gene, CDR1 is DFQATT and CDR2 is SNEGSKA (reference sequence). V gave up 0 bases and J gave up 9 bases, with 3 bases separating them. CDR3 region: CSAREREQFF. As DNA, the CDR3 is TGCAGTGCTAGAGAACGTGAGCAGTTCTTC.

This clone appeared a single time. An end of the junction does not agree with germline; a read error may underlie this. The CDR3 loop reads CASSFRWGPRVF. In DNA, the CDR3 is TGTGCCAGCAGTTTCCGGTGGGGGCCCAGGGTCTTC. This chain links TRBV28 with TRBJ2-1; a weak D match, TRBD1 (6 bases). Per germline, CDR1 MDHEN and CDR2 SYDVKM. The CDR3 spans 12 residues.

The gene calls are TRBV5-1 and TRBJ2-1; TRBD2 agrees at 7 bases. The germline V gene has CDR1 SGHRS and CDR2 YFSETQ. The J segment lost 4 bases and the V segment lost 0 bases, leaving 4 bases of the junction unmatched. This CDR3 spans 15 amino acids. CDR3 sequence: CASSLARGVYNEQFF. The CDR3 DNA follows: TGCGCCAGCAGCTTGGCCCGGGGGGTGTACAATGAGCAGTTCTTC.

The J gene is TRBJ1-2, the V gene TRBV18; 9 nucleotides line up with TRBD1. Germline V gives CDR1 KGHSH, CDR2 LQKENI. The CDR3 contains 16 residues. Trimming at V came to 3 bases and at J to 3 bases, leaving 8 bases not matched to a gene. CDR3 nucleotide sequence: TGTGCCAGCTCACCGCTGGGACAGGGTGAATACTATGGCTACACCTTC. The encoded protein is CASSPLGQGEYYGYTF.

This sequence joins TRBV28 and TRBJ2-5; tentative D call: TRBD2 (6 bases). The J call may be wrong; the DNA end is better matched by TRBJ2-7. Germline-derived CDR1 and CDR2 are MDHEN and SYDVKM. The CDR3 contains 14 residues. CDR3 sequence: CASSFWRGTYEQYF. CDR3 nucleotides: TGTGCCAGCAGTTTCTGGCGGGGAACCTACGAGCAGTACTTC.

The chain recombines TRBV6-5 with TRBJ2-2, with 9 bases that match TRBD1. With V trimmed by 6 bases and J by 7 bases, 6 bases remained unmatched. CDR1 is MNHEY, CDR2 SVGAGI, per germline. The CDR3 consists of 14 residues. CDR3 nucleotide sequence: TGTGCCAGCAGAGGGACAGGGACAATCGGGGAGCTGTTTTTT. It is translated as CASRGTGTIGELFF.

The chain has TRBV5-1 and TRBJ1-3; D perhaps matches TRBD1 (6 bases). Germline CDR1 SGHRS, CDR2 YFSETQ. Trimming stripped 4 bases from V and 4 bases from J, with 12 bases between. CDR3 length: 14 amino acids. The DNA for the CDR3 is TGCGCCAGCAGCATAGGGGGTTTCGGAAACACCATATATTTT. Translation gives CASSIGGFGNTIYF.

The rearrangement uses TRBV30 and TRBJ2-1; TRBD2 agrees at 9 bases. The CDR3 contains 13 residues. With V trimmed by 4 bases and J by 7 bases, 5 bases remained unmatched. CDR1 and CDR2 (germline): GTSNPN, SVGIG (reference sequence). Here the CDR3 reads CAWNSGSWNEQFF. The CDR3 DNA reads TGTGCCTGGAATAGCGGGAGTTGGAATGAGCAGTTCTTC.

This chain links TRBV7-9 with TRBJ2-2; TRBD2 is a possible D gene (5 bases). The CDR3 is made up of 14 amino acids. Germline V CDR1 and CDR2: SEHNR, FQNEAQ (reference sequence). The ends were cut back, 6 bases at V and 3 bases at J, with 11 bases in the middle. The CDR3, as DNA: TGTGCCAGCAGGCAGAGGGTTCACACCGGGGAGCTGTTTTTT. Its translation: CASRQRVHTGELFF.

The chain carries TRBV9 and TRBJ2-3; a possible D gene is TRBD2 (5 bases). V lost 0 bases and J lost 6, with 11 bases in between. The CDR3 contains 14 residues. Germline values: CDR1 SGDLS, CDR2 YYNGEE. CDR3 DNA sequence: TGTGCCAGCAGCGTAGCGTCTAGCAGGGATACGCAGTATTTT. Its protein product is CASSVASSRDTQYF.

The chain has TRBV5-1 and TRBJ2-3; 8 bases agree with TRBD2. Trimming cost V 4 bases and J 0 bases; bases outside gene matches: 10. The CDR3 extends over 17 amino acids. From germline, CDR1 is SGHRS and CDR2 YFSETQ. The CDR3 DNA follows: TGCGCCAGCAGCAAACTGATTAGCGGGGAAAGCACAGATACGCAGTATTTT. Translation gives CASSKLISGESTDTQYF.

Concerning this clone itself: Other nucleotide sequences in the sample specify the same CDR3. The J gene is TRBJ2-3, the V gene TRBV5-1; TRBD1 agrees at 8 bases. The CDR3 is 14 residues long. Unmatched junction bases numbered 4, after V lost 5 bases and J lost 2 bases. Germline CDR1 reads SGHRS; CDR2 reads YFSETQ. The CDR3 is CASRPGQVTDTQYF. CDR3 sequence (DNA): TGCGCCAGCAGACCGGGACAGGTCACAGATACGCAGTATTTT.

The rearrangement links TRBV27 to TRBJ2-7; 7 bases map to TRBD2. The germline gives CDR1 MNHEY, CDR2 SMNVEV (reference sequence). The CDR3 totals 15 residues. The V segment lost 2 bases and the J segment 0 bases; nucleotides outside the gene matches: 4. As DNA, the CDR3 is TGTGCCAGCAGTTTAAAAGCGGGAAGCTCCTACGAGCAGTACTTC. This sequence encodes CASSLKAGSSYEQYF.

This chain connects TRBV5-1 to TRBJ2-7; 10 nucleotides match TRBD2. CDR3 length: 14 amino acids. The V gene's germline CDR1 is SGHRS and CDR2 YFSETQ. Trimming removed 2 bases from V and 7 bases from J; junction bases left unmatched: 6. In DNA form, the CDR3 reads TGCGCCAGCAGCTTAGTTCTAGCGGGGGAGGAGCAGTACTTC. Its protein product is CASSLVLAGEEQYF.

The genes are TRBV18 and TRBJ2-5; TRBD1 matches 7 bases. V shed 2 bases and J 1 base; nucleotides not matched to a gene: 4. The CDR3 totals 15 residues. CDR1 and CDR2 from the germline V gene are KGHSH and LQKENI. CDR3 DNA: TGTGCCAGCTCACCAGGGACAGTTCGCCAAGAGACCCAGTACTTC. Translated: CASSPGTVRQETQYF.

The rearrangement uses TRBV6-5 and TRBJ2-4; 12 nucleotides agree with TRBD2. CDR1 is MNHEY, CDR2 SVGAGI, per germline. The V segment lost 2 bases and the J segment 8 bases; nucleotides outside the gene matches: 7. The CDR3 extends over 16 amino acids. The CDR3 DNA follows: TGTGCCAGCAGTTACGGTCTAGCGGGAGGGCCGGACATTCAGTACTTC. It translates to CASSYGLAGGPDIQYF.

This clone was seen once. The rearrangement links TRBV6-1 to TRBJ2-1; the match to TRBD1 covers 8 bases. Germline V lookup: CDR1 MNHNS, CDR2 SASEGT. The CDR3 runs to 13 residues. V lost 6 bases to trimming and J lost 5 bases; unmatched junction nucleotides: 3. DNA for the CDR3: TGTGCCAGCAGAGACAGGGGAGACAATGAGCAGTTCTTC. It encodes CASRDRGDNEQFF.

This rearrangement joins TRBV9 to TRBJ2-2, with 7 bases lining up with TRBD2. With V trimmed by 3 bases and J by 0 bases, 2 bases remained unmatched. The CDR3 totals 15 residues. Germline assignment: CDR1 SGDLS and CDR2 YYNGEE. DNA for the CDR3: TGTGCCAGCAGCGCCGCGGGAGCGAACACCGGGGAGCTGTTTTTT. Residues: CASSAAGANTGELFF.

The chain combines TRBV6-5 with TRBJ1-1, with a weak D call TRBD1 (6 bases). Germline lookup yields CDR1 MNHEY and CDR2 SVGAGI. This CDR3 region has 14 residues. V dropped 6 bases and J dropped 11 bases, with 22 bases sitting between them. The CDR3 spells CASSPYETQGLAFF. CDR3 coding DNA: TGTGCCAGCAGCCCTTACGAGACGCAGGGGTTGGCTTTCTTT.

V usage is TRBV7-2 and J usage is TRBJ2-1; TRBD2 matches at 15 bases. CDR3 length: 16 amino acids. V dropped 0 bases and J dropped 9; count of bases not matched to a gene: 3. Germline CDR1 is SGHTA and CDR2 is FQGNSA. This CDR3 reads CASSLARTSGRGEQFF. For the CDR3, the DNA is TGTGCCAGCAGCTTAGCCCGGACTAGCGGGAGGGGTGAGCAGTTCTTC.

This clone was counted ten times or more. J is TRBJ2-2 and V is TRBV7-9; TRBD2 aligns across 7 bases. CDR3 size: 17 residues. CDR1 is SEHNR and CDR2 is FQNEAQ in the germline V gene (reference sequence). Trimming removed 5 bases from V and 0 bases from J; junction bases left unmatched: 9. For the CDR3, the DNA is TGTGCCAGCAGCCCCCTTAGCGGGCACGCGAACACCGGGGAGCTGTTTTTT. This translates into CASSPLSGHANTGELFF.

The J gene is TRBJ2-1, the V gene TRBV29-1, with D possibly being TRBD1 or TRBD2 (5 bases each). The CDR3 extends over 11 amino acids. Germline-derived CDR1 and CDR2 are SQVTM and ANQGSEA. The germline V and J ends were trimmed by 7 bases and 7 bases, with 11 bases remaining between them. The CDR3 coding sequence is TGCAGCGGTAGGGACGCGAATGAGCAGTTCTTC. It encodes CSGRDANEQFF.

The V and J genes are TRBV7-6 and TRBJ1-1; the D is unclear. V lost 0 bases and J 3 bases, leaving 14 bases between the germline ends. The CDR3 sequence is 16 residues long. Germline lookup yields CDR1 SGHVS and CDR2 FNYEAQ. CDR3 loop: CASSLAPRTIDTEAFF. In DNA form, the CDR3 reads TGTGCCAGCAGCTTAGCACCCCGAACGATTGACACTGAAGCTTTCTTT.

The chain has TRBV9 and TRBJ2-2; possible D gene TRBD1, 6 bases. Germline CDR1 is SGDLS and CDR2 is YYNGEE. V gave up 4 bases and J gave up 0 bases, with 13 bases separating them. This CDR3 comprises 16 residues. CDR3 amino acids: CASSLRGDPNTGELFF. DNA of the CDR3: TGTGCCAGCAGCCTCAGGGGCGACCCGAACACCGGGGAGCTGTTTTTT.

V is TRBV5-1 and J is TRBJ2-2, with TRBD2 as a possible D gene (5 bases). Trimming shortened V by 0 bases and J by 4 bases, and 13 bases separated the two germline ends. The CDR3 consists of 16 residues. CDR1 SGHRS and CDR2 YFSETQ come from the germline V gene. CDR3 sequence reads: CASSLDVLGSTGELFF. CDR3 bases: TGCGCCAGCAGCTTGGACGTACTAGGTTCCACCGGGGAGCTGTTTTTT.

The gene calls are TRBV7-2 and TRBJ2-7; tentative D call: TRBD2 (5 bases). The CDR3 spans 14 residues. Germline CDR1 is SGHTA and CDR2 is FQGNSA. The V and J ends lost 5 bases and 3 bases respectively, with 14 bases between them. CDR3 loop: CASSPWTGSYEQYF. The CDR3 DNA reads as TGTGCCAGCAGCCCTTGGACGGGGAGCTACGAGCAGTACTTC.

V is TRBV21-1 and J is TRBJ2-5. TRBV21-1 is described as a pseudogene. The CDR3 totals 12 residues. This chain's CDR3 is CASSRPQETQYF. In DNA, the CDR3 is TGTGCCAGCAGCAGACCACAAGAGACCCAGTACTTC.

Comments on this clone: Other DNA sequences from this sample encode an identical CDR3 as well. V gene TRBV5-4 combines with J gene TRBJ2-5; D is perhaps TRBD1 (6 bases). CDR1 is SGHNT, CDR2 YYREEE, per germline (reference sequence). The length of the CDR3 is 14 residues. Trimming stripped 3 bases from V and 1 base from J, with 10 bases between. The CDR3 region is CASSSTGTQETQYF. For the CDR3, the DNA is TGTGCCAGCAGCTCTACAGGGACCCAAGAGACCCAGTACTTC.